This T cell receptor beta chain was retrieved from a study of cytomegalovirus exposure and HLA in healthy donors. General study points: Later analysis found that TCR beta chains associated with HLA were more clonally expanded than other, equally common chains. The study put some 150 TCR beta chains on its list as cytomegalovirus-associated. TCR beta V- and J-gene trimming, according to a later analysis, was linked to a missense DCLRE1C variant.

Remarks on this clone: Its cognate antigen is unknown.

The PCR was carried out with 60 Vbeta primers and 13 Jbeta primers. Only in-frame clones appear in the TCRdb table, and some are missing; sequencing was by immunoSEQ multiplex PCR. This table has around 100,000 clones, roughly three quarters appearing once. The germline gives CDR1 SGHDT, CDR2 YYEEEE. CDR3 length: 13 amino acids. V gave up 3 bases and J gave up 5 bases; unmatched junction bases: 4. This receptor was identified in a woman under 30 in good health and CMV-seropositive. Source material: PBMCs. The gene calls are TRBV5-6 and TRBJ2-5; 7 bases are a match to TRBD1. In nucleotides, the CDR3 is TGTGCCAGCAGCTCCAGGGGGTGGGAGACCCAGTACTTC. Protein: CASSSRGWETQYF.